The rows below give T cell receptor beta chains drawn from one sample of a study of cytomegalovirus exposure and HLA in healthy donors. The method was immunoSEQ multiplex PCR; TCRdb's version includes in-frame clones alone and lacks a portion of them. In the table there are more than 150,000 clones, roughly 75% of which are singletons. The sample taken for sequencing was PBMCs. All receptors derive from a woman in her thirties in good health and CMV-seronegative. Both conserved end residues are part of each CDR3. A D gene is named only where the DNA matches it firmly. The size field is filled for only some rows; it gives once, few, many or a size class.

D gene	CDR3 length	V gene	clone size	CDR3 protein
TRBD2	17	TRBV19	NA	CASSDLAGGPTAYEQYF
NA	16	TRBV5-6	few	CASSPRGGAGNSPLHF
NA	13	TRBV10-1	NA	CASATGRGTEAFF
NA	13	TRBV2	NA	CASNRVYDEKLFF
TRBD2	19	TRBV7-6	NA	CASSPAGLAGGWSSGELFF
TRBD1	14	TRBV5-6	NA	CASSPDRANYGYTF
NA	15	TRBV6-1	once	CASSPHPGENSPLHF
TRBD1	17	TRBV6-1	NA	CASSARDRISGANVLTF
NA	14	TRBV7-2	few	CASSPDQVNTEAFF
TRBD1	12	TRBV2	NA	CASRTGNYGYTF
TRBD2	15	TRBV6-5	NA	CASSPPGTSWETQYF
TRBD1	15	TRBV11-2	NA	CASSPGQGKYNEQFF
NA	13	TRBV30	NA	CAWSVRGESPLHF
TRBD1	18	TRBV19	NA	CASSMGGGTGSFVWPQHF
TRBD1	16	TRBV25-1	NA	CASSEGGWDRAYGYTF
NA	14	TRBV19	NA	CASSISGARYEQYF
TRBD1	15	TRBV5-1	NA	CASSRGTGEAETQYF
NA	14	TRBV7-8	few	CASSQTGSNQPQHF
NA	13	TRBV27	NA	CASSAQGNQPQHF
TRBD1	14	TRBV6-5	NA	CASHRDRVADTQYF
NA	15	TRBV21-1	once	CASSGWDRGGTEAFF
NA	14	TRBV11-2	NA	CASSQGTRPYEQYF
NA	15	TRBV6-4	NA	CASSASGLVAGELFF
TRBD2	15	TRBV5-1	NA	CASSPPSGGYNEQFF
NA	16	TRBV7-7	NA	CASSLVPAGALNEQFF
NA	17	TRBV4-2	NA	CASSQDPVVITNQPQHF
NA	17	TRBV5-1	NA	CASSLGTGQLGYNEQFF
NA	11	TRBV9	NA	CASSAGAEAFF
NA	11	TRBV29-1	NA	CSVEVQGGYTF
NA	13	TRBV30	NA	CAWRWGGSYGYTF
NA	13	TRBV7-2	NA	CASSGLWGGGYTF
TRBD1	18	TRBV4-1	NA	CASSFRSGGETSGNTIYF
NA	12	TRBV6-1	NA	CASSAVGGPQHF
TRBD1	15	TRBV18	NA	CASSPPRTGDEKLFF
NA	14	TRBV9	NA	CASSVSTRAEAQYF
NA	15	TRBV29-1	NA	CSVVFVGQKAAGYTF
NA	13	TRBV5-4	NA	CASSLPRSSEQYF
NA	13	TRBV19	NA	CASSIGDVYGYTF
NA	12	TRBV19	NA	CASSRQNTEAFF
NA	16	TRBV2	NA	CASSETRGSSTDTQYF
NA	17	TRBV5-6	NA	CASSLERGSAINTEAFF
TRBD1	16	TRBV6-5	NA	CASSYPATGPNTEAFF
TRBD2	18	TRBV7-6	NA	CASSLIVGVGEGANVLTF
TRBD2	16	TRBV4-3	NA	CASSRGTSGVTYEQYF
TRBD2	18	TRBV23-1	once	CASSQSYWRGSTTDTQYF
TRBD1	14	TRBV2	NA	CASRAGTELNEQFF
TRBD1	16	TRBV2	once	CASRVRQGESNQPQHF
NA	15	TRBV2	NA	CASSPRSGSDEKLFF
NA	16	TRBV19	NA	CASSIYPDSFNYGYTF
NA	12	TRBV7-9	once	CASSSHGGEQYF
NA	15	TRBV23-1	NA	CASSQTGLGHYGYTF
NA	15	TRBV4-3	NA	CASSQILGGVPGYTF
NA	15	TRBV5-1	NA	CASSLGNSLGSPLHF
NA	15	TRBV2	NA	CASSAELGGDTEAFF
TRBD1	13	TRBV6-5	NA	CASTRDSSSEQYF